This paragraph reports one T cell receptor beta chain. This clonotype was observed at least ten times. What this receptor recognizes is not known. No clone much larger than this one lies a single base away; base qualities are absent. The sample's time point label, decoded: newly diagnosed GD, antithyroid drugs for less than 3 months. RNA was extracted from PBMCs in TRIzol for both TCR sequencing and RNA sequencing. Graves' disease was diagnosed according to American Thyroid Association guidelines. Recruitment of patients was carried out at an endocrinology department in Xi'an, China. Each patient gave approximately 10 milliliters of peripheral blood, collected in an EDTA anticoagulant tube. Ficoll Paque Plus density gradient separation was used to isolate PBMCs, and no additional T cell sorting was done. An Agilent 2100 Bioanalyzer and agarose gel were used to check RNA quality, while a NanoDrop 2000 measured RNA concentration.

This sample was included in a study of regulatory T cells in long-lasting Graves disease (dated by TCRdb to about 2021). For context, the study as a whole: Patients with newly diagnosed Graves' disease had been on antithyroid drugs for under 3 months. Patients with persistent Graves' disease were compared with patients with newly diagnosed Graves' disease using TCR sequencing and RNA sequencing of peripheral blood. A total of around 35 samples underwent TCR sequencing, from roughly 13 patients with persistent Graves' disease and approximately 20 patients with newly diagnosed Graves' disease. The study was conducted in China and was registered as a clinical trial. Study-wide findings and limitations: A larger number of public clonotypes was shared among persistent patients (around 2,700) than among newly diagnosed patients (approximately 1,000). The authors noted that the small sample size was a limitation that may lower accuracy. TRBV28, TRBJ1-2 and TRBJ2-5 were preferentially used in persistent disease, while TRBV20-1 and TRBJ2-1 were favored in newly diagnosed disease. Peripheral blood alone was examined, since thyroid tissue, which constituted the primary lesion, could not be accessed. Compared with newly diagnosed patients, persistent Graves' disease patients had lower TCR Shannon entropy and fewer highly expanded clones, which suggests clonal expansion. Only the TCR beta chain was sequenced and analyzed.

The library was built by means of multiplex PCR. Sequencing used an Illumina HiSeq 4000. TCR beta libraries were built with iRepertoire HTBI primers and Arm-PCR amplification of CDR3 regions. Gel purification was performed on PCR products prior to sequencing. The study's own analysis went as follows. Gene usage analysis of CDR3 amino acid clonotypes used the 62 TRBV and 14 TRBJ segments found across samples. COPE and FqMerger were used to merge filtered high-quality paired reads into contigs. BLAST was used to align contigs to IMGT TRBV, TRBD and TRBJ reference genes, and CDR3 was defined according to IMGT. Any clonotype with a frequency above 0.1% was counted as a highly expanded clone. Repertoire diversity was measured by Shannon entropy, and V-J evenness by the Gini coefficient. A clonotype found in more than one individual was treated as public. The public reads were reprocessed in TCRdb via fastp at Q25 and MiXCR, keeping in-frame beta chains. Here each entry gathers all rows of one CDR3 protein and keeps the most common genes and DNA. None of the V and J calls come from the authors' own analysis; TCRdb made them. In all, the sample holds 350,000 to 500,000 distinct CDR3 sequences, and about a sixth of those were seen once. The ten top clones hold approximately 22% of the sample.

Per the germline V gene, SGHTS is the CDR1 and YDEGEE is the CDR2. From the cysteine through the phenylalanine, the CDR3 covers 15 amino acids. The sequence is cut down to CDR3 DNA, 45 bases in frame from base 1. Compared with germline, V lacks 2 bases and J lacks 2 bases; bases without a gene match: 5. The sample was also reused in another study, on T cells in Graves' hyperthyroidism and ophthalmopathy. The second publication reports: Stable Graves' hyperthyroidism was defined as the absence of progression to ophthalmopathy over 18 months of follow-up. The hyperthyroidism patients were between 18 and 65 years old and newly diagnosed, with a disease duration of less than 2 months. Patients with uncontrolled infections, other autoimmune diseases, pregnancy or lactation were excluded. Clinical symptoms, serum thyroxine and TRAb, thyroid ultrasound, and orbital computed tomography formed the basis for the diagnoses. The first round of RT-PCR for the TCR CDR3 was performed with the HTBI primer set and the Qiagen OneStep RT-PCR kit. Most expanded thyroid clonotypes (frequency above 0.001) were also found in blood, which suggests that blood repertoires may mirror thyroid immune responses. A 13 V-J signature model separated ophthalmopathy from stable hyperthyroidism, with about 90% sensitivity and 81.08% specificity in cross-validation and 80%/75% in testing. During validation, the model predicted progression to ophthalmopathy a median of roughly 7.1 months ahead of onset, with around 70% sensitivity and 72.22% specificity. TCR V-J signatures able to tell the groups apart were searched for in a discovery cohort of some 100 patients, of whom around 42 had Graves' ophthalmopathy and about 55 had stable Graves' hyperthyroidism. Whether ophthalmopathy could be predicted prospectively was tested in an independent validation cohort made up of under 20 hyperthyroidism patients plus 17 patients who later progressed to ophthalmopathy. The 100 or so discovery patients were randomly split 7:3 into training and test sets. In more than five Graves' hyperthyroidism patients, the study also compared T-cell repertoires from thyroid tissue with T-cell repertoires from blood. Following sampling, methimazole starting at 30 mg daily was given to hyperthyroidism patients, and high-dose intravenous methylprednisolone was given to ophthalmopathy patients. A second multiplex PCR round built the libraries, followed by size selection and purification. The libraries were sequenced on an Illumina HiSeq2000 using paired-end 100 bp reads. SOAPnuke was used to process the raw data, with reads discarded if the reads contained adapters or uncalled bases, had a mean Phred below 15, or lacked an exact constant-primer or identifier match. COPE v1.2.5 was used to merge the high-quality paired reads, and each unique nucleotide sequence was defined as a clonotype. MiTCR v1.1 was used to align clonotypes to the IMGT TRBV, TRBD and TRBJ reference segments. Only V-J combinations with frequency above 0.0001, covering about 99% of repertoires, were analysed. The TCS score was defined as the ratio of F50 (clonal expansion) to E x V (chaos), calculated using BLOSUM62-based TCRdist between CDR3 peptides within each V-J. Welch's t-statistics and random forest reduced roughly 500 V-J features to about 13, which were used in a naive Bayes classifier (R e1071). No statistical method was used to fix the sample size in advance, and group allocation was not hidden from the investigators. The paper reports TCR Vbeta CDR3 sequencing of 130 to 150 peripheral blood samples: some 44 ophthalmopathy, under 80 hyperthyroidism and approximately 17 progressor patients.

This clonotype was sampled from a woman between 18 and 29 years old with Graves disease. Donor details come from another sample of the same person, matched by shared clones. The sequence is built from TRBV5-8 and TRBJ2-3; 7 central nucleotides agree with TRBD1. The starting material was peripheral blood mononuclear cells (PBMCs), obtained at new diagnosis, from a patient treated with antithyroid drugs. This receptor has the CDR3 CASSFGQGDTDTQYF. At the DNA level, the sequence is TGTGCCAGCAGCTTCGGCCAGGGGGACACAGATACGCAGTATTTT.